Sequencing of this T cell receptor (beta chain) was carried out in a study of cytomegalovirus exposure and HLA in healthy donors. Clones were sequenced by immunoSEQ multiplex PCR, and TCRdb holds only the in-frame ones, with some missing. The sample records some 120,000 clones, about 90% being singletons. The CDR3 contains 15 residues. V gave up 7 bases and J gave up 2 bases, with 15 bases separating them. Germline values: CDR1 MNHEY, CDR2 SVGAGI. The sample was PBMCs. This chain connects TRBV6-5 to TRBJ1-3; D is perhaps TRBD1 (5 bases). The source is a woman younger than 35 in good health and CMV-seronegative. CDR3 residues: CASKLEGNTGNTIYF. Written as DNA, the CDR3 is TGTGCCAGCAAATTGGAGGGGAACACTGGAAACACCATATATTTT.